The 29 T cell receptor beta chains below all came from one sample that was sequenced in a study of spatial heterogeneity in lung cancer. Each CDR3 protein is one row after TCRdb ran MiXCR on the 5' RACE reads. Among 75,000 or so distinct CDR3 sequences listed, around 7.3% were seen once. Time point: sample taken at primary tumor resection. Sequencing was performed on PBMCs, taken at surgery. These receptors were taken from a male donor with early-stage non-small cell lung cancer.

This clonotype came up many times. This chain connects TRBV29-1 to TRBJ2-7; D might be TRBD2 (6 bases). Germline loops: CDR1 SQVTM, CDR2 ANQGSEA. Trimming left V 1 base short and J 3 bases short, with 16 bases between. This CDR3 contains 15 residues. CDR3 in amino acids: CSVEAGSGAFYEQYF. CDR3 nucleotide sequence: TGCAGCGTTGAAGCAGGTAGCGGAGCCTTCTACGAGCAGTACTTC.

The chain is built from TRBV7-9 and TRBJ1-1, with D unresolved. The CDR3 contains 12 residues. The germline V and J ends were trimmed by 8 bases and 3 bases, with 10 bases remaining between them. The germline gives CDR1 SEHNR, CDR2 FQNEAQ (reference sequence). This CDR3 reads CASVARDTEAFF. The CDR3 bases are TGTGCCAGCGTGGCCCGGGACACTGAAGCTTTCTTT.

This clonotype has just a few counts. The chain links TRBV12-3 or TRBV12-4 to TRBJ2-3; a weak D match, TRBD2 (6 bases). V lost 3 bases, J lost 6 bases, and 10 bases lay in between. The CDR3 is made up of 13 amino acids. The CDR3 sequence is CASSFPGADTQYF. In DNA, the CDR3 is TGTGCCAGCAGTTTCCCGGGAGCCGATACGCAGTATTTT.

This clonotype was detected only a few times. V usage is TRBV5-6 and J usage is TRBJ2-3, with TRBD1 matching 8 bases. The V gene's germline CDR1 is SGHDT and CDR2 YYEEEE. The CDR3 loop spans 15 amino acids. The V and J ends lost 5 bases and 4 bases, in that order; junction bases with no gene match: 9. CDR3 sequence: CASRSTDRGPDTQYF. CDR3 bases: TGTGCCAGCAGATCAACAGACAGGGGCCCAGATACGCAGTATTTT.

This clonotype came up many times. The CDR3 bases are TGTGCCAGCAGCCGGATGGACAGGGAAGATACGCAGTATTTT. This translates into CASSRMDREDTQYF. The chain combines TRBV5-4 with TRBJ2-3; 8 positions agree with TRBD1. CDR1 and CDR2 (germline): SGHNT, YYREEE (reference sequence). V lost 4 bases to trimming and J lost 5 bases; unmatched junction nucleotides: 6. The CDR3 consists of 14 residues. The variable domain in full, completed from reference TRBV5-4 and TRBJ2-3, reads ETGVTQSPTHLIKTRGQQVTLRCSSQSGHNTVSWYQQALGQGPQFIFQYYREEENGRGNFPPRFSGLQFPNYSSELNVNALELDDSALYLCASSRMDREDTQYFGPGTRLTVL.

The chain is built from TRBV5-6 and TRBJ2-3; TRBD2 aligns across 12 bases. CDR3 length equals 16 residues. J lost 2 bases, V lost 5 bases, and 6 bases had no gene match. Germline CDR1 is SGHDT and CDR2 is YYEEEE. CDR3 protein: CASRPGLAGITDTQYF. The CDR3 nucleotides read TGTGCCAGCAGACCTGGACTAGCGGGGATCACAGATACGCAGTATTTT.

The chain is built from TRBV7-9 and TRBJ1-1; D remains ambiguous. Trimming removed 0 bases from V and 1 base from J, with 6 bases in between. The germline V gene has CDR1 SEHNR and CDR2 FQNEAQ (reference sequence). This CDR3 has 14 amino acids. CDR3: CASSLAAWNTEAFF. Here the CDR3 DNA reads TGTGCCAGCAGCTTAGCGGCATGGAACACTGAAGCTTTCTTT.

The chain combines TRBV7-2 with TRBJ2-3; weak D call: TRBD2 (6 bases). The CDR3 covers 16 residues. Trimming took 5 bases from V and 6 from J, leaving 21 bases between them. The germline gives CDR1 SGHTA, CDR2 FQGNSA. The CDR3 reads CASSAQRDSLGDTQYF. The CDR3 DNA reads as TGTGCCAGCAGCGCCCAAAGGGACTCTCTGGGGGATACGCAGTATTTT.

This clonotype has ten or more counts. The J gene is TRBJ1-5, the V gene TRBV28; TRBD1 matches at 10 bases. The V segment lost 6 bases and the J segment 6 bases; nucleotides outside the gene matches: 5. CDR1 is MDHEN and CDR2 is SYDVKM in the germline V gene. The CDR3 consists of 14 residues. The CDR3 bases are TGTGCCAGCAGATGGACAGGGGGTATTCAGCCCCAGCATTTT. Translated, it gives CASRWTGGIQPQHF. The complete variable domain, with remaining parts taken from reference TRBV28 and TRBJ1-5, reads DVKVTQSSRYLVKRTGEKVFLECVQDMDHENMFWYRQDPGLGLRLIYFSYDVKMKEKGDIPEGYSVSREKKERFSLILESASTNQTSMYLCASRWTGGIQPQHFGDGTRLSIL.

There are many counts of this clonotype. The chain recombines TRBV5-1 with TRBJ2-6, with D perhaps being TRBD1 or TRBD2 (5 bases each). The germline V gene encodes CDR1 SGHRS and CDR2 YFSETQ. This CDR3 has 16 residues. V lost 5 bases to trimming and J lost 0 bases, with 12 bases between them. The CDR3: CASSSRGPSGANVLTF. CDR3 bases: TGCGCCAGCAGTTCTCGGGGACCCTCTGGGGCCAACGTCCTGACTTTC.

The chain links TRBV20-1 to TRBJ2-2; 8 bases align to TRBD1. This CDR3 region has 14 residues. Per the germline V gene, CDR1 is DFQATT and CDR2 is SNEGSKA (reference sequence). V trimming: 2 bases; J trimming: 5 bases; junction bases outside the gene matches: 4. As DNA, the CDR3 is TGCAGTGCTAGACAGGGGGCAATGACCGGGGAGCTGTTTTTT. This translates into CSARQGAMTGELFF.

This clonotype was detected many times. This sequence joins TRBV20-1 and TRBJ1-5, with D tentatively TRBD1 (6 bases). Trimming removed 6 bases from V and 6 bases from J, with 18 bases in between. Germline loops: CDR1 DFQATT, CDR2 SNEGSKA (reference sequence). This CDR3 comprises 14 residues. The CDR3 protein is CSARVGGRGQPQHF. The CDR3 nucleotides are TGCAGTGCACGCGTGGGGGGGCGAGGTCAGCCCCAGCATTTT.

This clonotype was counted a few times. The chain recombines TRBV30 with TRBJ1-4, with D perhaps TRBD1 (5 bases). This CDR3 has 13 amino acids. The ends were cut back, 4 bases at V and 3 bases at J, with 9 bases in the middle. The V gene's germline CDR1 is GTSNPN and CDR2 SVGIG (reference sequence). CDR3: CAWTWGANEKLFF. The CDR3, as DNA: TGTGCCTGGACATGGGGGGCTAATGAAAAACTGTTTTTT.

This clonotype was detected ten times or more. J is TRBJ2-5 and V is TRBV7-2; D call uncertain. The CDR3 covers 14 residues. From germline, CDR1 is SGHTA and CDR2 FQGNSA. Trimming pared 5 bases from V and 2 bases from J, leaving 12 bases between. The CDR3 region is CASSPGRAQETQYF. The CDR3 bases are TGTGCCAGCAGCCCCGGACGGGCACAAGAGACCCAGTACTTC.

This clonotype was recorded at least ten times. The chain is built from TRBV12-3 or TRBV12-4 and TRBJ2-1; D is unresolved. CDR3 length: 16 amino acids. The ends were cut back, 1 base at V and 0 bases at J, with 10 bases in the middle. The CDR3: CASSLGSLGSYNEQFF. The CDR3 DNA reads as TGTGCCAGCAGTTTAGGGAGCCTGGGCTCCTACAATGAGCAGTTCTTC.

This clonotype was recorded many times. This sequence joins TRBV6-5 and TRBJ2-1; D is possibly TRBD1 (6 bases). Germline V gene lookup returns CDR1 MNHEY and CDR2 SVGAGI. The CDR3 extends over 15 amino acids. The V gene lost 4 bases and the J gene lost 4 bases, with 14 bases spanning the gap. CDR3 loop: CASSSVGGPYNEQFF. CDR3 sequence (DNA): TGTGCCAGCAGTTCCGTAGGGGGACCTTACAATGAGCAGTTCTTC.

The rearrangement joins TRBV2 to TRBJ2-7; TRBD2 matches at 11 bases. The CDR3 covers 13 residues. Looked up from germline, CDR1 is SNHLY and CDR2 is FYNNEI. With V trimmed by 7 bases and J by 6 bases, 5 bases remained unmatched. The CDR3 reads CASKIAGGGEQYF. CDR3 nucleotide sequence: TGTGCCAGCAAAATAGCGGGAGGGGGCGAGCAGTACTTC.

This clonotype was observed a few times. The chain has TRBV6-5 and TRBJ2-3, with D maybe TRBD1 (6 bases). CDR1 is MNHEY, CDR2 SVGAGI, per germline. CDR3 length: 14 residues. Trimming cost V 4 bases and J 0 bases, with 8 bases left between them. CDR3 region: CASSWDKSTDTQYF. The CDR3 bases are TGTGCCAGCAGTTGGGACAAAAGCACAGATACGCAGTATTTT.

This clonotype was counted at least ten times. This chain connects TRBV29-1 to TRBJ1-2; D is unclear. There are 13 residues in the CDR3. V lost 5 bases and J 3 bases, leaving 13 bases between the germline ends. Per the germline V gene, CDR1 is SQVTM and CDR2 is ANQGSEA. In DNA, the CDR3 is TGCAGCGTTCAGACGCGACCGGACTATGGCTACACCTTC. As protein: CSVQTRPDYGYTF.

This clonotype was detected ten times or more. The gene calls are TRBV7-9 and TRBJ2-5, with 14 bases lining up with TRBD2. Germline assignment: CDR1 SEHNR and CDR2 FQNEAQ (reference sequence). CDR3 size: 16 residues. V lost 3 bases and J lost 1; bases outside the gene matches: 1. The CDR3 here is CASSFGLAGGQETQYF. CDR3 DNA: TGTGCCAGCAGCTTTGGACTAGCGGGAGGCCAAGAGACCCAGTACTTC.

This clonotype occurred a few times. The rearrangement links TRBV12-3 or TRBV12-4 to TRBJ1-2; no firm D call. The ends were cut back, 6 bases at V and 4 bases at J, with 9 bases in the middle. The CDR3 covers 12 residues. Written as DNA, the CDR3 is TGTGCCAGCAGCCCGGGAAGCTATGGCTACACCTTC. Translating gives CASSPGSYGYTF.

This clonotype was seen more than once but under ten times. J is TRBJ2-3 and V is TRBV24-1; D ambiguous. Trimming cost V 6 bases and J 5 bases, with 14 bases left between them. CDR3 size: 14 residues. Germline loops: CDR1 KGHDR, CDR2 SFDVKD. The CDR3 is CATSSSRREDTQYF. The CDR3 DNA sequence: TGTGCCACCAGTTCGAGCAGGAGAGAAGATACGCAGTATTTT.

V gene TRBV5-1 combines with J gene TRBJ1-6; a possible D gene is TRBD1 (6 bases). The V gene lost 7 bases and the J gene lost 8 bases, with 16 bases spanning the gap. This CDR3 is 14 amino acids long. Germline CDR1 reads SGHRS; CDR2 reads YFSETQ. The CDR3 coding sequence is TGCGCCAGCGGCCTACTTCCAGGGGATTCACCCCTCCACTTT. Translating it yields CASGLLPGDSPLHF.

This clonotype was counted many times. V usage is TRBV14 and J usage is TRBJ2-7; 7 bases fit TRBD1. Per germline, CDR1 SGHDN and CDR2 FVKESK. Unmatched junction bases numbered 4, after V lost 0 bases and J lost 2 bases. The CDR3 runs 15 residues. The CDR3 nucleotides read TGTGCCAGCAGCCAAGATCTGGACAGGACCTACGAGCAGTACTTC. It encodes CASSQDLDRTYEQYF.

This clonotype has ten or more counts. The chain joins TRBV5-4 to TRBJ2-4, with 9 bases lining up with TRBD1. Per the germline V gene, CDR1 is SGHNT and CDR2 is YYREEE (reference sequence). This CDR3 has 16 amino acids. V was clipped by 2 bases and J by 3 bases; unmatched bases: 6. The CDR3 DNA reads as TGTGCCAGCAGCTTACAGAACAGGGGGCGCAAAAACATTCAGTACTTC. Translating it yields CASSLQNRGRKNIQYF. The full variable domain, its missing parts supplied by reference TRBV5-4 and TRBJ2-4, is ETGVTQSPTHLIKTRGQQVTLRCSSQSGHNTVSWYQQALGQGPQFIFQYYREEENGRGNFPPRFSGLQFPNYSSELNVNALELDDSALYLCASSLQNRGRKNIQYFGAGTRLSVL.

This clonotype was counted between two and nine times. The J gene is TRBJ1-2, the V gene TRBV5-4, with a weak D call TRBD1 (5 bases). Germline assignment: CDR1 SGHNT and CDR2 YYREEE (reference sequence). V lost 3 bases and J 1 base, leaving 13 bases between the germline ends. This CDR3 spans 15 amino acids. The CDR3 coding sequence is TGTGCCAGCAGCTCGGGACCGCACCTTAACTATGGCTACACCTTC. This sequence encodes CASSSGPHLNYGYTF.

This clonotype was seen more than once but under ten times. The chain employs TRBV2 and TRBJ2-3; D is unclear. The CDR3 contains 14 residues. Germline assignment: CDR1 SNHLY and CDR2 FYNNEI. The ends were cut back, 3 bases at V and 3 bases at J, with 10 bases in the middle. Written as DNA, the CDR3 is TGTGCCAGCAGTGATTTTACGGAGACAGATACGCAGTATTTT. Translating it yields CASSDFTETDTQYF.

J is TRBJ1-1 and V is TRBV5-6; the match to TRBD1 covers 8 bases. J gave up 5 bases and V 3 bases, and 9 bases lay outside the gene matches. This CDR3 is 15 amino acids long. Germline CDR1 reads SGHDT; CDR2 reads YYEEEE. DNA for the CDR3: TGTGCCAGCAGCTGGGCCGGACAGGGTCGTACTGAAGCTTTCTTT. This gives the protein CASSWAGQGRTEAFF. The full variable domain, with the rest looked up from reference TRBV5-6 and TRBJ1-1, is DAGVTQSPTHLIKTRGQQVTLRCSPKSGHDTVSWYQQALGQGPQFIFQYYEEEERQRGNFPDRFSGHQFPNYSSELNVNALLLGDSALYLCASSWAGQGRTEAFFGQGTRLTVV.

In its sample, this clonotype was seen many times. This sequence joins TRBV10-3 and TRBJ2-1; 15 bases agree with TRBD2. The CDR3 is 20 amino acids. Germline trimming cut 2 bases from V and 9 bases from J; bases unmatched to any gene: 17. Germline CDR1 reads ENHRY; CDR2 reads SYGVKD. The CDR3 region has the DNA TGTGCCATCAGTGAGGTCGGCGGGACTAGCGGGAGGTCCGGGCAAATTGAGCAGTTCTTC. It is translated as CAISEVGGTSGRSGQIEQFF.